These 23 T cell receptor beta chains were sequenced from one sample in a study of cytomegalovirus exposure and HLA in healthy donors. This table comes from immunoSEQ multiplex PCR, and its TCRdb copy is limited to in-frame clones, with some not included. The repertoire consists of roughly 350,000 clones, with about nine tenths occurring once and the leading ten covering 0.84%. Material for sequencing was PBMCs. These receptors were collected from a young woman in good health and CMV-seronegative.

The V gene is TRBV7-2, the J gene TRBJ1-1; the D is unclear. The CDR3 runs 14 residues. V was pared by 0 bases and J by 1 base, with 6 bases between. CDR1 and CDR2 (germline): SGHTA, FQGNSA. The CDR3 nucleotides are TGTGCCAGCAGCTTAGCCAGAAAGAACACTGAAGCTTTCTTT. Amino acid sequence: CASSLARKNTEAFF.

This clone was recorded once. The CDR3: CASSLTGFSFNEQFF. CDR3 sequence (DNA): TGTGCCAGCTCCCTGACAGGGTTCTCGTTTAATGAGCAGTTCTTC. The chain is built from TRBV18 and TRBJ2-1; 7 bases line up with TRBD1. This CDR3 has 15 residues. V trimming: 6 bases; J trimming: 7 bases; junction bases outside the gene matches: 12. Germline V gene data show CDR1 as KGHSH and CDR2 as LQKENI. The full variable domain, in which reference TRBV18 and TRBJ2-1 provide the parts outside the CDR3, is NAGVMQNPRHLVRRRGQEARLRCSPMKGHSHVYWYRQLPEEGLKFMVYLQKENIIDESGMPKERFSAEFPKEGPSILRIQQVVRGDSAAYFCASSLTGFSFNEQFFGPGTRLTVL.

The chain is built from TRBV9 and TRBJ2-3; D perhaps matches TRBD2 (5 bases). The CDR3 loop spans 15 amino acids. Germline lookup yields CDR1 SGDLS and CDR2 YYNGEE. Trimming took off 4 bases at V and 3 bases at J, with 15 bases between the two ends. CDR3 in amino acids: CASSPSGSVTDTQYF. The CDR3 region has the DNA TGTGCCAGCAGCCCCAGTGGGAGCGTGACAGATACGCAGTATTTT.

The chain links TRBV30 to TRBJ1-2, with 12 bases lining up with TRBD1. Germline V CDR1 and CDR2: GTSNPN, SVGIG (reference sequence). The V and J ends lost 4 bases and 6 bases, in that order; junction bases with no gene match: 9. The CDR3 contains 15 residues. CDR3 loop: CAWKKPGQGAHGYTF. The CDR3 bases are TGTGCCTGGAAAAAACCGGGACAGGGGGCCCATGGCTACACCTTC.

The rearrangement links TRBV9 to TRBJ2-3, with D uncertain. V was cut by 0 bases and J by 2 bases, with 7 bases left in between. The CDR3 loop spans 14 amino acids. Germline V gene data show CDR1 as SGDLS and CDR2 as YYNGEE. CDR3 loop: CASSVAPNTDTQYF. DNA of the CDR3: TGTGCCAGCAGCGTAGCGCCTAACACAGATACGCAGTATTTT.

In this sample, this clone turned up once. This chain links TRBV19 with TRBJ2-3, with D tentatively TRBD1 (6 bases). The V gene's germline CDR1 is LNHDA and CDR2 SQIVND (reference sequence). The germline V and J ends were trimmed by 4 bases and 1 base, with 18 bases remaining between them. CDR3 length: 17 residues. The CDR3 sequence is CASSTVTPGAGTDTQYF. The CDR3 DNA sequence: TGTGCCAGTAGTACGGTAACCCCAGGGGCGGGCACAGATACGCAGTATTTT.

This chain joins TRBV4-3 and TRBJ2-1, with 14 bases identical to TRBD2. Losses at the gene ends were 0 bases for V and 2 bases for J; bases not matched to a gene: 3. The germline V gene encodes CDR1 LGHNA and CDR2 YSLEER. The CDR3 runs to 18 residues. The CDR3 reads CASSQDGTSGSAYNEQFF. DNA for the CDR3: TGCGCCAGCAGCCAAGACGGGACTAGCGGGAGTGCCTACAATGAGCAGTTCTTC.

The chain combines TRBV29-1 with TRBJ1-2; D may be TRBD1 (6 bases). V was shortened by 7 bases and J by 2 bases, with 14 bases between the two germline ends. CDR1 and CDR2 from the germline V gene are SQVTM and ANQGSEA. CDR3 length: 13 residues. This CDR3 is CSARDNNNYGYTF. In nucleotides, the CDR3 is TGCAGCGCGAGGGACAACAACAACTATGGCTACACCTTC.

The chain combines TRBV5-1 with TRBJ2-1; perhaps TRBD2 as D (5 bases). CDR1 and CDR2 from the germline V gene are SGHRS and YFSETQ. Trimming stripped 2 bases from V and 0 bases from J, with 9 bases between. This CDR3 contains 15 residues. The CDR3 spells CASSFSANSYNEQFF. The DNA for the CDR3 is TGCGCCAGCAGCTTTAGCGCGAACTCCTACAATGAGCAGTTCTTC.

V gene TRBV7-2 combines with J gene TRBJ1-5, with D unresolved. V was shortened by 0 bases and J by 10 bases, with 10 bases between the two germline ends. This CDR3 contains 13 residues. Germline CDR1 is SGHTA and CDR2 is FQGNSA. CDR3 nucleotide sequence: TGTGCCAGCAGCTTAGCGGCGGAACGCCCCCAGCATTTT. Translated: CASSLAAERPQHF.

This clone was picked up a small number of times. At one end, the junction sequence differs from germline, possibly due to a read error. The chain recombines TRBV7-7 with TRBJ2-7, with TRBD1 matching over 7 bases. CDR3 size: 15 residues. Germline values: CDR1 SSHAT, CDR2 FNYEAQ (reference sequence). The CDR3 bases are TGTGCTAGCAGCTTAGGGACCGACAGGGCCAACGAGCAGTACTTC. Amino acids: CASSLGTDRANEQYF.

The chain carries TRBV6-5 and TRBJ1-1; possible D gene TRBD1, 5 bases. V was clipped by 0 bases and J by 6 bases, with 17 bases between them. Looked up from germline, CDR1 is MNHEY and CDR2 is SVGAGI. CDR3 length: 16 amino acids. CDR3 region: CASSYSWGRERSEAFF. Here the CDR3 DNA reads TGTGCCAGCAGTTACTCCTGGGGGAGGGAAAGATCTGAAGCTTTCTTT.

Details on this clone: This same CDR3 is encoded by further DNA sequences in the sample. The chain couples TRBV7-2 to TRBJ1-3, with D hard to call. Trimming took 5 bases from V and 0 from J, leaving 11 bases between them. Germline values: CDR1 SGHTA, CDR2 FQGNSA. CDR3 length equals 15 residues. The CDR3 DNA follows: TGTGCCAGCAGCCCACCCGGGAGCTCTGGAAACACCATATATTTT. This gives the protein CASSPPGSSGNTIYF.

This rearrangement joins TRBV29-1 to TRBJ1-4; D is perhaps TRBD1 (6 bases). CDR3 length: 12 amino acids. Trimming left V 7 bases short and J 7 bases short, with 13 bases between. Per the germline V gene, CDR1 is SQVTM and CDR2 is ANQGSEA. CDR3 sequence (DNA): TGCAGCGCACAGGGACGGGGTGAAAAACTGTTTTTT. Protein: CSAQGRGEKLFF. Supplemented by reference TRBV29-1 and TRBJ1-4, the full variable domain reads SAVISQKPSRDICQRGTSLTIQCQVDSQVTMMFWYRQQPGQSLTLIATANQGSEATYESGFVIDKFPISRPNLTFSTLTVSNMSPEDSSIYLCSAQGRGEKLFFGSGTQLSVL.

The CDR3 sequence: CATSMREYGNTIYF. The CDR3 DNA reads TGTGCCACCAGCATGCGCGAGTATGGAAACACCATATATTTT. The chain combines TRBV15 with TRBJ1-3, with D hard to call. Germline CDR1 LNHNV, CDR2 YYDKDF (reference sequence). This CDR3 contains 14 residues. V shed 4 bases and J shed 3 bases, with 10 bases lying between them.

The chain employs TRBV7-9 and TRBJ2-2, with 8 bases identical to TRBD2. Losses at the gene ends were 4 bases for V and 6 bases for J; bases not matched to a gene: 10. Germline loops: CDR1 SEHNR, CDR2 FQNEAQ (reference sequence). The CDR3 is 16 residues long. The CDR3 sequence: CASSSPGLVQPGELFF. The CDR3 DNA reads as TGTGCCAGCAGCTCTCCGGGACTAGTTCAACCCGGGGAGCTGTTTTTT.

V usage is TRBV5-1 and J usage is TRBJ2-7; TRBD2 matches 7 bases. The germline gives CDR1 SGHRS, CDR2 YFSETQ. V gave up 5 bases and J gave up 0 bases; unmatched junction bases: 11. The CDR3 is made up of 16 amino acids. CDR3 protein: CASSYRTSVSSYEQYF. The CDR3 coding sequence is TGCGCCAGCAGTTACCGCACTAGCGTGAGCTCCTACGAGCAGTACTTC. Based on the CDR3 plus reference TRBV5-1 and TRBJ2-7, the full variable domain is KAGVTQTPRYLIKTRGQQVTLSCSPISGHRSVSWYQQTPGQGLQFLFEYFSETQRNKGNFPGRFSGRQFSNSRSEMNVSTLELGDSALYLCASSYRTSVSSYEQYFGPGTRLTVT.

The V and J genes are TRBV5-6 and TRBJ2-7, with 9 positions matching TRBD2. The CDR3 has 15 residues. V shed 3 bases, J shed 4 bases, and the junction held 8 bases outside the gene matches. CDR1 and CDR2 (germline): SGHDT, YYEEEE. For the CDR3, the DNA is TGTGCCAGCAGCTCAATAGCGGGAGCGGGGTACGAGCAGTACTTC. This encodes CASSSIAGAGYEQYF.

The chain combines TRBV9 with TRBJ2-1, with TRBD1 identical over 7 bases. With V trimmed by 0 bases and J by 12 bases, 9 bases remained unmatched. Germline CDR1 SGDLS, CDR2 YYNGEE. This CDR3 has 14 residues. CDR3 protein: CASSVDGTDAGQFF. DNA for the CDR3: TGTGCCAGCAGCGTAGACGGGACAGACGCCGGGCAGTTCTTC.

V gene TRBV15 combines with J gene TRBJ2-2; 7 nucleotides align to TRBD2. J lost 1 base, V lost 1 base, and 0 bases had no gene match. This CDR3 is built from 15 residues. Germline V CDR1 and CDR2: LNHNV, YYDKDF (reference sequence). The CDR3: CATSRAGGNTGELFF. The CDR3 DNA reads as TGTGCCACCAGCAGAGCGGGAGGGAACACCGGGGAGCTGTTTTTT.

This chain uses TRBV4-2 with TRBJ2-2, with TRBD1 matching over 10 bases. Losses at the gene ends were 1 base for V and 5 bases for J; bases not matched to a gene: 10. CDR1 LGHNA and CDR2 YNFKEQ come from the germline V gene. There are 18 residues in the CDR3. The DNA of the CDR3 is TGTGCCAGCAGCCAAGTCCTCGACAGGGGGCTATTAACCGGGGAGCTGTTTTTT. It is translated as CASSQVLDRGLLTGELFF.

The gene calls are TRBV6-5 and TRBJ2-7, with a tentative D call TRBD2 (5 bases). With 6 bases removed from V and 2 bases from J, the gap between germline ends came to 14 bases. The CDR3 contains 14 residues. Germline loops: CDR1 MNHEY, CDR2 SVGAGI. CDR3 loop: CASSPPARAYEQYF. In DNA form, the CDR3 reads TGTGCCAGCAGCCCCCCGGCGCGGGCCTACGAGCAGTACTTC.

A single count supports this clone. The chain uses TRBV4-1 and TRBJ2-7, with TRBD1 as a possible D gene (6 bases). Trimming left V 3 bases short and J 7 bases short, with 13 bases between. CDR3 length equals 13 residues. Germline loops: CDR1 MGHRA, CDR2 YSYEKL. The CDR3 bases are TGCGCCAGCAGCCACCTACAGGGTCAAGAGCAGTACTTC. It is translated as CASSHLQGQEQYF.